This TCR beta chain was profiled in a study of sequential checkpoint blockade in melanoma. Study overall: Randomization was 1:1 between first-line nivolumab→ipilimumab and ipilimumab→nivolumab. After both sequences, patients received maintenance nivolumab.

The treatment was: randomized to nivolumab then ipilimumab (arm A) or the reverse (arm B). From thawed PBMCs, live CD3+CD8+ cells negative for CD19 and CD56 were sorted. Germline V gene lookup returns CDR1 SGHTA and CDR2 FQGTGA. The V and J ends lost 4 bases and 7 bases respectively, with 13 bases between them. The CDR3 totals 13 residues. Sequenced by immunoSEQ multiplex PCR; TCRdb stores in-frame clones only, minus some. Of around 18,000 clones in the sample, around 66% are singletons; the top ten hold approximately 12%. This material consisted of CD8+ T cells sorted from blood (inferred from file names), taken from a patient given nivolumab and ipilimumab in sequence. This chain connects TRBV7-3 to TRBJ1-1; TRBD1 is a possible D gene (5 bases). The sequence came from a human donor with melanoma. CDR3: CASSSGGLSEAFF. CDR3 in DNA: TGTGCCAGCAGCTCCGGGGGTTTGAGTGAAGCTTTCTTT.